This T cell receptor (beta chain) is drawn from a study of cytomegalovirus exposure and HLA in healthy donors. This CDR3 contains 15 residues. V was pared by 0 bases and J by 5 bases, with 13 bases between. Germline CDR1 and CDR2: MNHEY and SVGAGI. The PCR ran on 60 Vbeta and 13 Jbeta primers. TCRdb keeps only in-frame clones here, not all; method: immunoSEQ multiplex PCR. This table has 90,000 or so clones, approximately 80% appearing once. Worth noting for this clone: Its antigen remains unidentified.

Study observations and caveats: Productive status was seen about 87% or about 30% of the time for most TCR beta V segments in an earlier analysis. The authors judged a highly shared variant cluster likely a sequencing artifact.

Sample: PBMCs. The sequence was collected from a woman in her fifties or sixties in good health and CMV-seropositive. This chain uses TRBV6-5 with TRBJ1-1; possibly TRBD1 for D (6 bases). The CDR3: CASSYSQGRSTEAFF. CDR3 sequence (DNA): TGTGCCAGCAGTTACTCGCAGGGGCGGTCGACTGAAGCTTTCTTT.